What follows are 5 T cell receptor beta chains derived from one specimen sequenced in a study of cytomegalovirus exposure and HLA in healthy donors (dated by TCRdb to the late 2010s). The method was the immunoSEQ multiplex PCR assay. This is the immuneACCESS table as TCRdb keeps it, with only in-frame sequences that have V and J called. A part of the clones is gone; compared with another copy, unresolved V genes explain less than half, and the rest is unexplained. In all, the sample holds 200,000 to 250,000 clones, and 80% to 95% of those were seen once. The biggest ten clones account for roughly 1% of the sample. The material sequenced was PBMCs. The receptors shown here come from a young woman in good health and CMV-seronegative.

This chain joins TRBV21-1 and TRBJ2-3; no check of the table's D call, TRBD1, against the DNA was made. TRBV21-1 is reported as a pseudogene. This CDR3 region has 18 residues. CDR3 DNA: TGTGCCAGCAGCAAACTACGCCGACAGGGGGCGAGTAGAGATACGCAGTATTTT. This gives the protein CASSKLRRQGASRDTQYF.

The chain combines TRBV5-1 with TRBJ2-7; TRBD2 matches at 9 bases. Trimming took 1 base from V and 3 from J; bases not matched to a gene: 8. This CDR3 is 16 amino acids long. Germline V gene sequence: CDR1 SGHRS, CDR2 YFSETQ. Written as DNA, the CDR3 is TGCGCCAGCAGCTTGAAGACTAGCGGAAAAATCTACGAGCAGTACTTC. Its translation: CASSLKTSGKIYEQYF.

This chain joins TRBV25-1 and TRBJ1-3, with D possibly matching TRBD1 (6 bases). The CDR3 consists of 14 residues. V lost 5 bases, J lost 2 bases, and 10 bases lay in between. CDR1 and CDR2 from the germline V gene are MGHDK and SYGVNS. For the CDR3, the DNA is TGTGCCAGCAGTTCCCCAGGGGCTGGAAACACCATATATTTT. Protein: CASSSPGAGNTIYF.

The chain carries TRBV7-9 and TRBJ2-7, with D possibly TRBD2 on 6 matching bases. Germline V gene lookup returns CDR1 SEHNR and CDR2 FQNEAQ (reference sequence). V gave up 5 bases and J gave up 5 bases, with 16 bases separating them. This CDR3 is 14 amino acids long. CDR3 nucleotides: TGTGCCAGCAGCCGCCGGGACTGGAACCACGAGCAGTACTTC. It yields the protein CASSRRDWNHEQYF.

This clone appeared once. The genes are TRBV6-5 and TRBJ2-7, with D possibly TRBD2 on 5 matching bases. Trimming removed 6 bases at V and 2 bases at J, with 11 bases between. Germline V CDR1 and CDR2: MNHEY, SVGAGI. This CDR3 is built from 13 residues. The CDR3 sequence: CASRQPGTYEQYF. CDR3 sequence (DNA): TGTGCCAGCAGGCAACCGGGGACCTACGAGCAGTACTTC.